This T cell receptor (beta chain) was captured by sequencing in a study of T cells expressing NK-cell markers. Turning to the study itself: HCMV seropositivity characterized seven of the eight sequenced donors, and seronegativity one.

Notes on this clonotype: Its antigen remains unknown.

TCRdb re-called the 5' RACE reads, yielding one record per CDR3 amino acid sequence without DNA. Recorded for this sample: 150,000 or so distinct CDR3 sequences. Study results and caveats: Whether expanded NKG2C+ T cell clones were HCMV specific stayed uncertain.

The receptor comes from a woman aged 50 to 60 in good health. Sequencing was performed on blood T cells: a sorted CD56 or NKG2C T cell subset, CD4+ or CD8+ T cells, or bulk PBMC T cells (not recorded which).

CDR3: CSALGGGIYNEQFF. The V gene is TRBV20-1, the J gene TRBJ2-1; TCRdb names TRBD1, which stays unverified in the absence of DNA. CDR3 size: 14 residues. Germline V gene sequence: CDR1 DFQATT, CDR2 SNEGSKA (reference sequence).